The 13 T cell receptor beta chains given below trace back to one sample, sequenced in a study of cytomegalovirus exposure and HLA in healthy donors. The PCR used 60 Vbeta and 13 Jbeta primers. TCRdb's table, derived via immunoSEQ multiplex PCR, lists solely in-frame clones and lacks some. In the table there are 160,000 or so clones, 86% of which are singletons. Material: PBMCs. These receptors were obtained from a woman younger than 30 in good health and CMV-seronegative.

V usage is TRBV6-5 and J usage is TRBJ2-7; 8 nucleotides match TRBD1. V lost 2 bases, J lost 3 bases, and 3 bases stayed unmatched. The length of the CDR3 is 14 residues. CDR1 and CDR2 from the germline V gene are MNHEY and SVGAGI. CDR3 amino acids: CASSYGDRIYEQYF. The DNA of the CDR3 is TGTGCCAGCAGTTACGGGGACAGGATCTACGAGCAGTACTTC.

The chain carries TRBV15 and TRBJ2-2, with 10 nucleotides matching TRBD2. Germline CDR1 and CDR2: LNHNV and YYDKDF (reference sequence). The CDR3 has 17 residues. V gave up 0 bases and J gave up 7 bases; unmatched junction bases: 8. The CDR3 bases are TGTGCCACCAGCAGAGATTCCCAGCGGGGGGGTTTCGGGGAGCTGTTTTTT. Translated, it gives CATSRDSQRGGFGELFF. The entire variable domain, with the rest obtained from reference TRBV15 and TRBJ2-2, is as follows: DAMVIQNPRYQVTQFGKPVTLSCSQTLNHNVMYWYQQKSSQAPKLLFHYYDKDFNNEADTPDNFQSRRPNTSFCFLDIRSPGLGDTAMYLCATSRDSQRGGFGELFFGEGSRLTVL.

The chain's CDR3 is CATSRDRGHYGYTF. CDR3 DNA sequence: TGTGCCACCAGCAGAGATCGTGGGCACTATGGCTACACCTTC. The chain combines TRBV15 with TRBJ1-2; D ambiguous. CDR3 size: 14 residues. Germline V gene sequence: CDR1 LNHNV, CDR2 YYDKDF (reference sequence). V lost 0 bases, J lost 3 bases, and 8 bases lay in between.

Comments on this clone: This sample also contains other DNA sequences that code for the same CDR3. The chain carries TRBV9 and TRBJ2-1; 10 positions match TRBD2. CDR1 SGDLS and CDR2 YYNGEE come from the germline V gene. Germline trimming cut 0 bases from V and 3 bases from J; bases unmatched to any gene: 3. The CDR3 runs 16 residues. CDR3 sequence: CASSVVSSGGYNEQFF. The CDR3 DNA is TGTGCCAGCAGCGTAGTATCTAGCGGGGGCTACAATGAGCAGTTCTTC.

The gene calls are TRBV5-1 and TRBJ1-1, with 7 positions matching TRBD1. V shed 0 bases and J 7 bases; nucleotides not matched to a gene: 6. Per germline, CDR1 SGHRS and CDR2 YFSETQ. The CDR3 is made up of 14 amino acids. The CDR3 spells CASSLGTGVLEAFF. For the CDR3, the DNA is TGCGCCAGCAGCTTGGGGACAGGAGTCCTTGAAGCTTTCTTT.

CDR3 DNA sequence: TGCGCCAGCAGCTCTAGGCCGTCCGGGTCTAGCACAGATACGCAGTATTTT. Its translation: CASSSRPSGSSTDTQYF. The chain is built from TRBV5-1 and TRBJ2-3; D not resolved. The CDR3 runs to 17 residues. Germline values: CDR1 SGHRS, CDR2 YFSETQ. Trimming removed 3 bases at V and 0 bases at J, with 17 bases between.

The rearrangement joins TRBV5-1 to TRBJ1-1, with 8 nucleotides matching TRBD1. V shed 4 bases, J shed 6 bases, and the junction held 5 bases outside the gene matches. CDR1 and CDR2 from the germline V gene are SGHRS and YFSETQ. The CDR3 consists of 13 residues. The CDR3 sequence: CASSITGGAEAFF. CDR3 sequence (DNA): TGCGCCAGCAGCATTACAGGGGGGGCTGAAGCTTTCTTT. Using reference TRBV5-1 and TRBJ1-1 for the parts outside the CDR3, the full variable domain is KAGVTQTPRYLIKTRGQQVTLSCSPISGHRSVSWYQQTPGQGLQFLFEYFSETQRNKGNFPGRFSGRQFSNSRSEMNVSTLELGDSALYLCASSITGGAEAFFGQGTRLTVV.

The chain has TRBV6-5 and TRBJ1-1; 10 nucleotides line up with TRBD1. This CDR3 contains 13 residues. V was pared by 10 bases and J by 3 bases, with 5 bases of the junction left unmatched. Germline values: CDR1 MNHEY, CDR2 SVGAGI. For the CDR3, the DNA is TGTGCCACCCGGACAGGGGGGTACACTGAAGCTTTCTTT. It encodes CATRTGGYTEAFF.

The chain employs TRBV7-9 and TRBJ2-1; D perhaps matches TRBD1 (6 bases). The germline gives CDR1 SEHNR, CDR2 FQNEAQ (reference sequence). The V and J ends lost 7 bases and 10 bases respectively, with 17 bases between them. The CDR3 length is 13 residues. CDR3 bases: TGTGCCAGCACCACCGGGACATTTCTCGAGCAGTTCTTC. It translates to CASTTGTFLEQFF.

The gene calls are TRBV9 and TRBJ1-3; 7 bases line up with TRBD1. The CDR3 consists of 15 residues. Trimming at V came to 6 bases and at J to 3 bases, leaving 9 bases not matched to a gene. The germline V gene has CDR1 SGDLS and CDR2 YYNGEE. The chain's CDR3 is CASNPGTVDGNTIYF. DNA of the CDR3: TGTGCCAGCAACCCGGGGACAGTAGATGGAAACACCATATATTTT.

The chain carries TRBV10-3 and TRBJ2-2, with a possible D match to TRBD2 (5 bases). Trimming pared 8 bases from V and 1 base from J, leaving 8 bases between. The CDR3 is 13 amino acids. Germline-derived CDR1 and CDR2 are ENHRY and SYGVKD. CDR3 nucleotide sequence: TGTGCCATCCGGACTGAGAACACCGGGGAGCTGTTTTTT. It yields the protein CAIRTENTGELFF.

The V and J genes are TRBV4-1 and TRBJ2-7, with TRBD2 matching over 7 bases. The CDR3 spans 14 residues. Germline V CDR1 and CDR2: MGHRA, YSYEKL. The V segment lost 5 bases and the J segment 5 bases; nucleotides outside the gene matches: 9. The CDR3 reads CASSSQRGDDEQYF. The CDR3 coding sequence is TGCGCCAGCAGCTCTCAACGGGGGGACGACGAGCAGTACTTC.

This chain joins TRBV10-1 and TRBJ2-2, with D perhaps TRBD1 (6 bases). Per germline, CDR1 WNHNN and CDR2 SYGVQD (reference sequence). The CDR3 covers 17 residues. The V and J ends lost 8 bases and 4 bases respectively, with 23 bases between them. The CDR3 nucleotides are TGCGCCAGCGCCTTAGGGGATACAGGGAGTGTCACCGGGGAGCTGTTTTTT. It is translated as CASALGDTGSVTGELFF.